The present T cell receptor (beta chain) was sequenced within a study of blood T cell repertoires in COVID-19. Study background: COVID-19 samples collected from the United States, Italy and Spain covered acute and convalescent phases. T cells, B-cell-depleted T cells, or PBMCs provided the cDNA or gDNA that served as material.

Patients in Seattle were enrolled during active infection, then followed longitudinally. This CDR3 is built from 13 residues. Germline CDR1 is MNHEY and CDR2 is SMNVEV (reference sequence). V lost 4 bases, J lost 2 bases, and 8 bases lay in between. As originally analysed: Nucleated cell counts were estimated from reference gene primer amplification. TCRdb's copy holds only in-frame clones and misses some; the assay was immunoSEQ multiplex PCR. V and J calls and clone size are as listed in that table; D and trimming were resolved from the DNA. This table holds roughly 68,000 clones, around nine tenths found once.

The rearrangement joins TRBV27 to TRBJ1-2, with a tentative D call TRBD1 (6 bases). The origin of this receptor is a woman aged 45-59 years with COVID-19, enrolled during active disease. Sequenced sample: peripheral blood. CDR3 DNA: TGTGCCAGCAGTTCGGGACACAACTATGGCTACACCTTC. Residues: CASSSGHNYGYTF.